The 25 T cell receptor beta chains below were found in one sample sequenced in a study of T cell responses to AZD1222 COVID-19 vaccine. Produced via immunoSEQ multiplex PCR; TCRdb's table is partial and in-frame only. There are around 120,000 clones in the sample; about 90% occur only once, and approximately 2.6% lies in the top ten. This sample comprised peripheral blood, obtained 28 days after the second AZD1222 dose. Every receptor here comes from an adult who received the AZD1222 COVID-19 vaccine.

J is TRBJ1-2 and V is TRBV5-4; 9 nucleotides line up with TRBD1. The CDR3 contains 16 residues. Germline CDR1 is SGHNT and CDR2 is YYREEE (reference sequence). J was trimmed by 6 bases and V by 6 bases; bases with no gene match: 15. In DNA form, the CDR3 reads TGTGCCAGCACCGGAGGACAGGGGTCGGGATACGATGGCTACACCTTC. Protein product: CASTGGQGSGYDGYTF.

The chain combines TRBV18 with TRBJ2-5, with 10 bases aligning to TRBD2. After removal of 3 bases from V and 5 bases from J, the junction contained 9 bases not matched to a gene. Looked up from germline, CDR1 is KGHSH and CDR2 is LQKENI. The length of the CDR3 is 16 residues. The CDR3 region is CASSPSTSGSTETQYF. In DNA, the CDR3 is TGTGCCAGCTCACCCTCGACTAGCGGGTCGACGGAGACCCAGTACTTC.

The V and J genes are TRBV6-5 and TRBJ1-5; possibly TRBD1 for D (6 bases). Germline assignment: CDR1 MNHEY and CDR2 SVGAGI. The CDR3 has 14 amino acids. V lost 5 bases and J lost 2, with 10 bases in between. The CDR3 DNA reads as TGTGCCAGCAGTACCAGGACAGGCAATCAGCCCCAGCATTTT. Translated: CASSTRTGNQPQHF.

The CDR3 here is CASSPLGGESYEQYF. CDR3 in DNA: TGTGCCAGCTCACCCCTGGGGGGGGAATCCTACGAGCAGTACTTC. The rearrangement uses TRBV18 and TRBJ2-7; 7 bases agree with TRBD2. In germline, CDR1 is KGHSH, CDR2 LQKENI. V shed 3 bases and J 1 base; nucleotides not matched to a gene: 6. The CDR3 sequence is 15 residues long.

The chain employs TRBV18 and TRBJ2-5; 7 bases line up with TRBD2. The trim removed 1 base at V and 2 bases at J, leaving 1 base unmatched. The CDR3 contains 14 residues. Germline V gene data show CDR1 as KGHSH and CDR2 as LQKENI. The CDR3 coding sequence is TGTGCCAGCTCACCACTTAGCGGGCAAGAGACCCAGTACTTC. This gives the protein CASSPLSGQETQYF. The full variable domain, its missing parts supplied by reference TRBV18 and TRBJ2-5, is NAGVMQNPRHLVRRRGQEARLRCSPMKGHSHVYWYRQLPEEGLKFMVYLQKENIIDESGMPKERFSAEFPKEGPSILRIQQVVRGDSAAYFCASSPLSGQETQYFGPGTRLLVL.

This clone was seen just once. In nucleotides, the CDR3 is TGTGCCAGCTCCAGGAACCCCAATGAAAAACTGTTTTTT. Translating gives CASSRNPNEKLFF. The chain is built from TRBV19 and TRBJ1-4; D ambiguous. Germline CDR1 and CDR2: LNHDA and SQIVND (reference sequence). The length of the CDR3 is 13 residues. V dropped 9 bases and J dropped 5 bases, with 13 bases sitting between them.

Remarks on this clone: At one boundary the junction diverges from the germline segment, which might be a read error. V gene TRBV6-6 combines with J gene TRBJ1-2; 7 bases are shared with TRBD1. Germline V gene data show CDR1 as MNHNY and CDR2 as SVGAGI (reference sequence). CDR3 length: 16 residues. For the CDR3, the DNA is TGTGCCAGCAGCACCGCACAGGGGAAGGGAAACTATGACTACACCTTC. Translation gives CASSTAQGKGNYDYTF.

This clone was seen once. The chain joins TRBV9 to TRBJ2-1, with TRBD2 matching 11 bases. V gave up 4 bases and J gave up 0 bases; unmatched junction bases: 12. The CDR3 loop spans 19 amino acids. The germline V gene encodes CDR1 SGDLS and CDR2 YYNGEE. CDR3 in DNA: TGTGCCAGCAGCCAAACCGGGACTAGCGGCCTTTTCTCCTACAATGAGCAGTTCTTC. As protein: CASSQTGTSGLFSYNEQFF.

This clone was counted between two and nine times. This chain uses TRBV2 with TRBJ2-7, with no clear D. V dropped 0 bases and J dropped 9 bases, with 6 bases sitting between them. The CDR3 spans 11 residues. Germline V CDR1 and CDR2: SNHLY, FYNNEI. CDR3 loop: CASSEAGVQYF. In nucleotides, the CDR3 is TGTGCCAGCAGTGAAGCTGGAGTGCAGTACTTC.

The CDR3 DNA sequence: TGCGCCAGCAGCCGAAACTTGGTTGGGGACTATGGCTACACCTTC. Encoded protein: CASSRNLVGDYGYTF. The chain is built from TRBV5-1 and TRBJ1-2; D is ambiguous. Germline CDR1 reads SGHRS; CDR2 reads YFSETQ. Trimming shortened V by 4 bases and J by 3 bases, and 16 bases separated the two germline ends. The CDR3 runs 15 residues.

The chain combines TRBV19 with TRBJ2-3; D gene ambiguous. The length of the CDR3 is 14 residues. V lost 5 bases, J lost 0 bases, and 9 bases lay in between. Germline lookup yields CDR1 LNHDA and CDR2 SQIVND (reference sequence). The CDR3 DNA follows: TGTGCCAGTAGTCCCGACCCGAGCACAGATACGCAGTATTTT. Translation: CASSPDPSTDTQYF. Full variable domain (missing parts from reference TRBV19 and TRBJ2-3): DGGITQSPKYLFRKEGQNVTLSCEQNLNHDAMYWYRQDPGQGLRLIYYSQIVNDFQKGDIAEGYSVSREKKESFPLTVTSAQKNPTAFYLCASSPDPSTDTQYFGPGTRLTVL.

In its sample, this clone was seen once. This sequence joins TRBV29-1 and TRBJ1-3; 7 positions agree with TRBD1. Germline trimming cut 7 bases from V and 10 bases from J; bases unmatched to any gene: 10. The V gene's germline CDR1 is SQVTM and CDR2 ANQGSEA. There are 12 residues in the CDR3. The chain's CDR3 is CSALGQTNTIYF. For the CDR3, the DNA is TGCAGCGCCCTGGGACAGACGAATACCATATATTTT.

The chain is built from TRBV19 and TRBJ2-2, with unresolved D. Per the germline V gene, CDR1 is LNHDA and CDR2 is SQIVND (reference sequence). The CDR3 has 14 amino acids. Deletions cut 4 bases from V and 2 bases from J, with 8 bases between. The CDR3 reads CASSKAHNTGELFF. CDR3 DNA: TGTGCCAGTAGTAAGGCACATAACACCGGGGAGCTGTTTTTT.

The chain is built from TRBV15 and TRBJ2-3, with D possibly TRBD2 on 6 matching bases. The ends were cut back, 3 bases at V and 2 bases at J, with 18 bases in the middle. CDR1 LNHNV and CDR2 YYDKDF come from the germline V gene (reference sequence). This CDR3 contains 17 residues. This CDR3 reads CATSSAGTQTYTDTQYF. CDR3 sequence (DNA): TGTGCCACCAGCAGCGCCGGGACTCAAACTTACACAGATACGCAGTATTTT.

This chain connects TRBV5-1 to TRBJ2-5, with D possibly TRBD2 on 6 matching bases. V lost 2 bases to trimming and J lost 2 bases, with 16 bases between them. The CDR3 has 16 residues. Germline lookup yields CDR1 SGHRS and CDR2 YFSETQ. The CDR3 region has the DNA TGCGCCAGCAGCTTCGGGCTAGCGCCGACTCAAGAGACCCAGTACTTC. Translated, it gives CASSFGLAPTQETQYF.

This CDR3 reads CASSFTVNDGYTF. Here the CDR3 DNA reads TGCGCCAGCAGCTTTACAGTGAATGATGGCTACACCTTC. This rearrangement joins TRBV5-1 to TRBJ1-2; no definite D call. The CDR3 loop spans 13 amino acids. In germline, CDR1 is SGHRS, CDR2 YFSETQ. Deletions cut 2 bases from V and 6 bases from J, with 11 bases between.

The chain links TRBV25-1 to TRBJ2-4, with no clear D. This CDR3 is 12 amino acids long. Germline V gene lookup returns CDR1 MGHDK and CDR2 SYGVNS. The V end was cut by 6 bases, the J end by 7 bases, with 10 bases between. CDR3 in amino acids: CASRGEWNIQYF. The CDR3 region has the DNA TGTGCCAGCAGGGGTGAGTGGAACATTCAGTACTTC.

The J gene is TRBJ2-7, the V gene TRBV5-6; D gene unclear. The CDR3 runs 13 residues. V was trimmed by 1 base and J by 6 bases, leaving 11 bases between them. Germline V lookup: CDR1 SGHDT, CDR2 YYEEEE. The CDR3 here is CASSLRQWGEQYF. For the CDR3, the DNA is TGTGCCAGCAGCTTGAGGCAGTGGGGCGAGCAGTACTTC.

The chain couples TRBV30 to TRBJ1-6, with D possibly being TRBD1 (6 bases). The CDR3 covers 14 residues. V lost 3 bases and J lost 7, with 13 bases in between. CDR1 is GTSNPN and CDR2 is SVGIG in the germline V gene (reference sequence). Here the CDR3 reads CAWRKDRSNSPLHF. CDR3 nucleotides: TGTGCCTGGAGGAAAGACAGGTCAAATTCACCCCTCCACTTT.

The chain recombines TRBV10-3 with TRBJ1-6; TRBD1 matches 10 bases. Germline V gene data show CDR1 as ENHRY and CDR2 as SYGVKD. The trim removed 10 bases at V and 7 bases at J, leaving 7 bases unmatched. The CDR3 has 14 residues. The CDR3 sequence is CATRQGAENSPLHF. In DNA form, the CDR3 reads TGTGCCACAAGACAGGGGGCGGAAAATTCACCCCTCCACTTT.

V and J are TRBV4-3 and TRBJ1-2, with 8 bases identical to TRBD1. The CDR3 consists of 17 residues. Trimming cost V 1 base and J 4 bases; bases outside gene matches: 11. Germline CDR1 and CDR2: LGHNA and YSLEER. CDR3: CASSQGTGPQGFYGYTF. CDR3 bases: TGCGCCAGCAGCCAAGGGACAGGGCCTCAGGGCTTCTATGGCTACACCTTC.

The genes are TRBV7-2 and TRBJ1-6, with 9 bases identical to TRBD1. This CDR3 is 15 amino acids long. V lost 6 bases and J lost 8; bases outside the gene matches: 8. CDR1 and CDR2 from the germline V gene are SGHTA and FQGNSA. DNA of the CDR3: TGTGCCAGCAGACCTGGGACAGGGATCCATTCACCCCTCCACTTT. Its protein is CASRPGTGIHSPLHF.

CDR3: CASSQVLSGGPYEQYF. DNA for the CDR3: TGCGCCAGCAGCCAAGTGCTTAGCGGGGGGCCTTACGAGCAGTACTTC. This chain links TRBV4-3 with TRBJ2-7; 10 bases line up with TRBD2. The trim removed 1 base at V and 4 bases at J, leaving 7 bases unmatched. This CDR3 comprises 16 residues. Germline-derived CDR1 and CDR2 are LGHNA and YSLEER.

The gene calls are TRBV7-6 and TRBJ1-2; 10 positions agree with TRBD1. Germline-derived CDR1 and CDR2 are SGHVS and FNYEAQ. The CDR3 is 15 amino acids. Trimming cost V 3 bases and J 4 bases; bases outside gene matches: 5. DNA for the CDR3: TGTGCCAGCAGCTTCTCCGGGACAGGGGCCTATGGCTACACCTTC. Translated: CASSFSGTGAYGYTF.

This clone was seen a few times. The genes are TRBV7-8 and TRBJ2-1; 9 positions agree with TRBD2. The CDR3 runs to 17 residues. The germline V gene encodes CDR1 SGHVS and CDR2 FQNEAQ. V lost 4 bases and J lost 4; bases outside the gene matches: 11. CDR3: CASSSATSSGEYNEQFF. The CDR3 DNA reads TGTGCCAGCAGCTCAGCAACCTCTAGCGGGGAATACAATGAGCAGTTCTTC.